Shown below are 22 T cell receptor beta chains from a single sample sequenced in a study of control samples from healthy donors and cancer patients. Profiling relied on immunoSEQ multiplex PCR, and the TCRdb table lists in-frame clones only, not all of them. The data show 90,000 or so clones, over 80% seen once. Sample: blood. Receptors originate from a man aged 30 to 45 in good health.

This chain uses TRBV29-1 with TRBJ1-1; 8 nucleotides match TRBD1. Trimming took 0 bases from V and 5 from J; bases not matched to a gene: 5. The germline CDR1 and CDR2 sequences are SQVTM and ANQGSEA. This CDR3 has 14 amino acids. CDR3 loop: CSVEDGTGHTEAFF. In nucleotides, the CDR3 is TGCAGCGTTGAAGACGGGACAGGACATACTGAAGCTTTCTTT.

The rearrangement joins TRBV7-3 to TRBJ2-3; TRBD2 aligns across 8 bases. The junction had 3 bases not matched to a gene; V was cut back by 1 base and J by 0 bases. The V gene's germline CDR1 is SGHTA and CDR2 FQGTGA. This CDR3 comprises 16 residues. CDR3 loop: CASSLRKRGSTDTQYF. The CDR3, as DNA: TGTGCCAGCAGCTTAAGGAAGCGGGGGAGCACAGATACGCAGTATTTT.

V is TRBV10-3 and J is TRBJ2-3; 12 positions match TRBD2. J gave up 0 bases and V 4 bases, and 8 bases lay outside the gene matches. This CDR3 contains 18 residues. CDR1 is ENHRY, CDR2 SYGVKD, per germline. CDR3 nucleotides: TGTGCCATCAGTGGGTATCTAGCGGGGGGGTCAAGCACAGATACGCAGTATTTT. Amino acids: CAISGYLAGGSSTDTQYF.

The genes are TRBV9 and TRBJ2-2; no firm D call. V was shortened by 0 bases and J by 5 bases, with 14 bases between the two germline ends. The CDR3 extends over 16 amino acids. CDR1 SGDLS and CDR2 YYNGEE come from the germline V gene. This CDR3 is CASSVAVGFGTGELFF. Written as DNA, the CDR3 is TGTGCCAGCAGCGTAGCTGTAGGGTTTGGTACCGGGGAGCTGTTTTTT.

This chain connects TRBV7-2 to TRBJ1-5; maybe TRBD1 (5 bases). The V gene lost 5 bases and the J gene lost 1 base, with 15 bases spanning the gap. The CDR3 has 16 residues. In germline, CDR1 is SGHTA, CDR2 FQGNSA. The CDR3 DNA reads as TGTGCCAGCAGCGGTCGAGACAGTCAGAGCAATCAGCCCCAGCATTTT. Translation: CASSGRDSQSNQPQHF.

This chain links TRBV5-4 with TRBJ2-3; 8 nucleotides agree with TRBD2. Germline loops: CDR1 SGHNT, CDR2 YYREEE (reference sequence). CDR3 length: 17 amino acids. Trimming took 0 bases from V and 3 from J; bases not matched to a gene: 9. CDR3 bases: TGTGCCAGCAGCTTGGGCTTCCGGGGGGGCCGAACAGATACGCAGTATTTT. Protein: CASSLGFRGGRTDTQYF.

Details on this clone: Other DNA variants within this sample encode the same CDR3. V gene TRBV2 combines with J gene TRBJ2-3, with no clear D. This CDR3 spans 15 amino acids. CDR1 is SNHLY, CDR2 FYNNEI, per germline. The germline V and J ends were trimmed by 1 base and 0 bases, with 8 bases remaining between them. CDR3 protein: CASSEGTASTDTQYF. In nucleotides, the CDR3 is TGTGCCAGCAGTGAAGGGACGGCGAGCACAGATACGCAGTATTTT.

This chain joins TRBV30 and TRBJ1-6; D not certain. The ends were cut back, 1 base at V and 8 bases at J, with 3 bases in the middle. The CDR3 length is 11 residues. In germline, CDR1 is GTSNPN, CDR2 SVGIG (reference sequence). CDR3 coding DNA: TGTGCCTGGAGTGAGGATTCACCCCTCCACTTT. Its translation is CAWSEDSPLHF.

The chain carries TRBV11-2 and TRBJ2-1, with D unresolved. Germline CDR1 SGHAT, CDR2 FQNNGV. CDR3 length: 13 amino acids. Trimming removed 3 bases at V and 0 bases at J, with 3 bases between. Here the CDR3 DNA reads TGTGCCAGCAGCTTTGTCTCCTACAATGAGCAGTTCTTC. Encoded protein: CASSFVSYNEQFF.

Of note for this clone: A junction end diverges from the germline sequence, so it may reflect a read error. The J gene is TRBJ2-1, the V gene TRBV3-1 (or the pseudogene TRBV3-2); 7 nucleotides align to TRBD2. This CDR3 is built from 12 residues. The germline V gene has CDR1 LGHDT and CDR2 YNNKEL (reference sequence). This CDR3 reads CASSGLTSPVVF. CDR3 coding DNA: TGTGCCAGCAGCGGATTGACTAGCCCCGTCGTCTTC.

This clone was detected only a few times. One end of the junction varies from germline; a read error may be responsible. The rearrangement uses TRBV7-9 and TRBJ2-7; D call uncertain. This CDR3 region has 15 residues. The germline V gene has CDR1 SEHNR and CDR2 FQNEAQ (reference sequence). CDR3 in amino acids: CASSLEDIDSYEQYF. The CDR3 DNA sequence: TGTGCCAGCAGTTTAGAAGACATCGACTCCTACGAGCAGTACTTC.

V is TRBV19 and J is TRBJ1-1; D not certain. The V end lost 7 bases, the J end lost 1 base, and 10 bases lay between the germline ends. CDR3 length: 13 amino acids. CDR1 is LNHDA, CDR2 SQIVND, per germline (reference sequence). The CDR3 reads CASTHRQNTEAFF. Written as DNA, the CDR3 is TGTGCCAGTACCCATAGGCAGAACACTGAAGCTTTCTTT. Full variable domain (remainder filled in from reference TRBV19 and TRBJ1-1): DGGITQSPKYLFRKEGQNVTLSCEQNLNHDAMYWYRQDPGQGLRLIYYSQIVNDFQKGDIAEGYSVSREKKESFPLTVTSAQKNPTAFYLCASTHRQNTEAFFGQGTRLTVV.

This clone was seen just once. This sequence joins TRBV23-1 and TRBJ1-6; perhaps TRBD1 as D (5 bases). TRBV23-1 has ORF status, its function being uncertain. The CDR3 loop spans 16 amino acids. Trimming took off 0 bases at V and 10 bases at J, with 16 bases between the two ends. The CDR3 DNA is TGCGCCAGCAGTCAATCCGGGGGAGGGAGGAGATCACCCCTCCACTTT. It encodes CASSQSGGGRRSPLHF.

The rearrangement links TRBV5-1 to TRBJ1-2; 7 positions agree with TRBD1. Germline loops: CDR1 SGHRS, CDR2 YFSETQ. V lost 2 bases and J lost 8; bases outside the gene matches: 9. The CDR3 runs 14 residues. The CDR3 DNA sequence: TGCGCCAGCAGCTTAGACAGGGCTGGTTGGGGCTACACCTTC. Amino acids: CASSLDRAGWGYTF.

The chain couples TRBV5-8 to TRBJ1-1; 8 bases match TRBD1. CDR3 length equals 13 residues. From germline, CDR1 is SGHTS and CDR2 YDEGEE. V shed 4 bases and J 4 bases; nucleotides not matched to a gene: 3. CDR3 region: CASSRDRGTEAFF. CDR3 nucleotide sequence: TGTGCCAGCAGCCGAGACAGGGGCACTGAAGCTTTCTTT.

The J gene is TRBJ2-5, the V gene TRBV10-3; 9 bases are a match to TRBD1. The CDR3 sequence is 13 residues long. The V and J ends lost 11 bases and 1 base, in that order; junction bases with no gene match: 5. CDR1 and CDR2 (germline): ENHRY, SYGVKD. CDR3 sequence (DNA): TGTGCCTGCCGGGGACAGGGCCAAGAGACCCAGTACTTC. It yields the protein CACRGQGQETQYF.

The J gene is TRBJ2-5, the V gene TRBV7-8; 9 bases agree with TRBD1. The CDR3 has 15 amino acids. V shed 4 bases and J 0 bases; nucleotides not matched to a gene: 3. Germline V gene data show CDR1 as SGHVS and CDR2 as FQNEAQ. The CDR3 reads CASSWTGANQETQYF. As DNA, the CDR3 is TGTGCCAGCAGCTGGACAGGGGCCAACCAAGAGACCCAGTACTTC.

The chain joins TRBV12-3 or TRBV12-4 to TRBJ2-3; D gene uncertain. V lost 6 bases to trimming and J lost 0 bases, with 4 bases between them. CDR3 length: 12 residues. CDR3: CASRYSTDTQYF. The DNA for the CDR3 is TGTGCCAGCAGATACAGCACAGATACGCAGTATTTT.

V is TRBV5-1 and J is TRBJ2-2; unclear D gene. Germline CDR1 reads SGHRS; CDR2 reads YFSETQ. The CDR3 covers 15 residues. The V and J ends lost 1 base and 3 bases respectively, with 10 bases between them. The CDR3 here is CASSLPRTDTGELFF. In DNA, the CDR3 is TGCGCCAGCAGCTTGCCTAGAACCGACACCGGGGAGCTGTTTTTT.

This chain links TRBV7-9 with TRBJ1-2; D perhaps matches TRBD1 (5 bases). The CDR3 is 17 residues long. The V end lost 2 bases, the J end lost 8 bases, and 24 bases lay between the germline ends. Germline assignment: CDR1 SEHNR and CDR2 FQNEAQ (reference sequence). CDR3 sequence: CASSLQTGTDYLGGYTF. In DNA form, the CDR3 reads TGTGCCAGCAGCTTACAAACCGGGACGGATTACCTCGGGGGCTACACCTTC.

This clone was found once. Written as DNA, the CDR3 is TGTGCCAGCAGCCACCGCGACAGGGTCTACTATGGCTACACCTTC. It encodes CASSHRDRVYYGYTF. This sequence joins TRBV11-2 and TRBJ1-2; 7 bases align to TRBD1. J was trimmed by 3 bases and V by 5 bases; bases with no gene match: 9. The germline CDR1 and CDR2 sequences are SGHAT and FQNNGV. This CDR3 has 15 residues.

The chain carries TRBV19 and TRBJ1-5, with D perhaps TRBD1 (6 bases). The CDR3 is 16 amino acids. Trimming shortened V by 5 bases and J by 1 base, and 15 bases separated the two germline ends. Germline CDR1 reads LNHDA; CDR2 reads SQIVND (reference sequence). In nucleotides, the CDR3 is TGTGCCAGTAGTCGTCTCAGGGGAGGCAGCAATCAGCCCCAGCATTTT. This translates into CASSRLRGGSNQPQHF. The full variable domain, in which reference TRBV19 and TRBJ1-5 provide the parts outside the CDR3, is DGGITQSPKYLFRKEGQNVTLSCEQNLNHDAMYWYRQDPGQGLRLIYYSQIVNDFQKGDIAEGYSVSREKKESFPLTVTSAQKNPTAFYLCASSRLRGGSNQPQHFGDGTRLSIL.